What follows is one TCR beta chain and its context. Antigen unknown. Once obtained from cultured CD4+ T cells, the DNA was sequenced using the Oncomine TCR Beta short-read assay. Via MiXCR, TCRdb re-called the PCR reads, giving one row per CDR3 protein. The sample lists over 20,000 distinct CDR3 sequences; less than 50% were seen once. Regarding treatment: approximately nine-day PBMC culture with coronavirus spike peptide pools or control peptides (ViraFEST assay). After around ten days of culture, CD4+ T cells were negatively selected. CDR3 length: 14 amino acids. Germline loops: CDR1 SGHRS, CDR2 YFSETQ. The V end was cut by 6 bases, the J end by 0 bases, with 13 bases between. The data were taken from a study of vaccination and CD4 T cells after COVID-19.

The clonotype was recovered from a human donor who had recovered from COVID-19. The rearrangement links TRBV5-1 to TRBJ2-7; no clear D gene. Sequencing input: CD4+ T cells from blood, cultured in vitro. The CDR3 bases are TGCGCCAGCAACCCGACACCGACCTCCTACGAGCAGTACTTC. Translated, it gives CASNPTPTSYEQYF.